The text below deals with one TCR beta chain. Its antigen is undetermined. The data belong to a study of radiotherapy plus CTLA-4 blockade in lung cancer. The overall study: There were objective responses in 18% of patients, and over 25% had disease control.

The table came from immunoSEQ multiplex PCR; TCRdb's copy has only in-frame clones and leaves some out. The repertoire includes 80,000 or so clones, about 80% of them detected once, and 0.79% sits in the top ten. Points from the study as a whole: Clones of tumor-derived TCRs expanded in blood after radiotherapy plus ipilimumab.

The input for sequencing was peripheral blood, taken from a patient treated with radiotherapy plus ipilimumab. The sequence was collected from a human donor with non-small cell lung cancer who had stable disease on radiotherapy plus ipilimumab.

Written as DNA, the CDR3 is TGTGCCAGCAGATCGGGGCCGAGAGGTAATGAAAAACTGTTTTTT. This translates into CASRSGPRGNEKLFF. The chain employs TRBV27 and TRBJ1-4; tentative D call: TRBD1 (5 bases). The V end was cut by 6 bases, the J end by 4 bases, with 15 bases between. The CDR3 spans 15 residues. Germline V CDR1 and CDR2: MNHEY, SMNVEV (reference sequence).